This TCR beta chain comes out of a study of neurological immune-mediated disorders. Every sequencing run generated in excess of 170 million TCR-beta sequences. These sequences covered 15-18 subjects. From the 5' RACE reads, TCRdb called clonotypes with MiXCR, one entry per CDR3 protein. The repertoire consists of some 60,000 distinct CDR3 sequences, with roughly a tenth occurring once and the leading ten covering approximately 6.6%. On this clonotype itself: At one of its ends the junction is not consistent with the germline gene, which may arise from a read error.

There are 14 residues in the CDR3. Germline V CDR1 and CDR2: MNHEY, SMNVEV (reference sequence). The time point is: longitudinal time-point 1 (baseline). Unsorted libraries came from 2 million PBMCs stored at -80 °C. The rearrangement links TRBV27 to TRBJ2-3; TRBD2 agrees at 9 bases. This clonotype originated in a male donor with HTLV-1-associated myelopathy (HAM/TSP). Sequencing used PBMCs. In nucleotides, the CDR3 is TGTGCCAGCAGACTAGCGGGCCGCACAGATATGCAGTATTTT. This translates into CASRLAGRTDMQYF.